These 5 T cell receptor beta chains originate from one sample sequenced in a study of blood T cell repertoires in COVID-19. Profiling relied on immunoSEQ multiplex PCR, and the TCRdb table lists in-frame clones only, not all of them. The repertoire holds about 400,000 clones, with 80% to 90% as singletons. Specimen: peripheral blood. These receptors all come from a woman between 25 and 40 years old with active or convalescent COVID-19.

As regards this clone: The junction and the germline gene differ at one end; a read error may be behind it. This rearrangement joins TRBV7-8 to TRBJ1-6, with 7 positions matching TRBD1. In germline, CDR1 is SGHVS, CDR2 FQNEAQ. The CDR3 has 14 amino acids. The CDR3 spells CASSLPYSGQPLDF. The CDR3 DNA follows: TGTGCCAGCAGCTTACCCTACTCGGGACAGCCCTTGGACTTT.

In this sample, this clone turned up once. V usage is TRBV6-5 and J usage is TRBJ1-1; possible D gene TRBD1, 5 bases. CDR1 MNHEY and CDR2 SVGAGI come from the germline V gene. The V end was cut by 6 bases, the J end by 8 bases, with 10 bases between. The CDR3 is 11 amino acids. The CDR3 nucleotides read TGTGCCAGCAGGGAGGGGATGGAAGCTTTCTTT. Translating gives CASREGMEAFF.

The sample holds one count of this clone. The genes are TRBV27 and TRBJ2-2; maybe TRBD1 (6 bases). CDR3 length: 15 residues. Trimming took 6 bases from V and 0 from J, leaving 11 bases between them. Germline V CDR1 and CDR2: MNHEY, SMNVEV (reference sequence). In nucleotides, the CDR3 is TGTGCCAGCAGCGTCGGACAGACGAACACCGGGGAGCTGTTTTTT. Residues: CASSVGQTNTGELFF.

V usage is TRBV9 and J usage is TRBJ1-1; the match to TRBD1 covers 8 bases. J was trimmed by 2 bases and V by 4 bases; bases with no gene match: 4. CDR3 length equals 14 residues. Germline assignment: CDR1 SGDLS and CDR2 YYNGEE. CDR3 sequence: CASSLQGGNTEAFF. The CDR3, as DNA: TGTGCCAGCAGCCTACAGGGGGGAAACACTGAAGCTTTCTTT.

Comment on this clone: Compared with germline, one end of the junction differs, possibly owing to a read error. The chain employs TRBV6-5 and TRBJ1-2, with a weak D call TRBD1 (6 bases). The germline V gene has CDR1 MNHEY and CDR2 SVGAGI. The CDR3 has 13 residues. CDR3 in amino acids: CASSYSQGLPSAF. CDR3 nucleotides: TGTGCCAGCAGTTACTCGCAGGGGCTACCTTCCGCCTTC.